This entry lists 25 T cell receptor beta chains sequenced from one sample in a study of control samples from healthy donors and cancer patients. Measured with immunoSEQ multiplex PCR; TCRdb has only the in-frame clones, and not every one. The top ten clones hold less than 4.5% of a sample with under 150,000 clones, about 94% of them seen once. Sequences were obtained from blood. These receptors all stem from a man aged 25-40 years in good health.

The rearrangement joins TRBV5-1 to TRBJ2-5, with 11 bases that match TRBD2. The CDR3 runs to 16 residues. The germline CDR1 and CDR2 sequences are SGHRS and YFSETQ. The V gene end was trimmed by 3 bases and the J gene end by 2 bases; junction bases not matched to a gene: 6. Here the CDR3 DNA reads TGCGCCAGCAGCTCATTAGCGGGGGGGCGGCAAGAGACCCAGTACTTC. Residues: CASSSLAGGRQETQYF.

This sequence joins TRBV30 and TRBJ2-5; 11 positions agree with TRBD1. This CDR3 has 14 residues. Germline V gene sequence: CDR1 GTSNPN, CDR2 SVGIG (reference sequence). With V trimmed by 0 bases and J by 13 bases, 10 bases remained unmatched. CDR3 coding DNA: TGTGCCTGGAGTGTAAGGACAGGGGGCGGACATCTGTACTTC. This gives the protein CAWSVRTGGGHLYF.

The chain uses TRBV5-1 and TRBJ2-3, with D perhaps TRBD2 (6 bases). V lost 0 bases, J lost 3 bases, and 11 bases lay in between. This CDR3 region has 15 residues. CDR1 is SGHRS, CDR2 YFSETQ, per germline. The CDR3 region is CASSLDTSSTDTQYF. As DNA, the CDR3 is TGCGCCAGCAGCTTGGATACTAGCTCGACAGATACGCAGTATTTT. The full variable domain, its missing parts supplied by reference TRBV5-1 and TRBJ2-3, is KAGVTQTPRYLIKTRGQQVTLSCSPISGHRSVSWYQQTPGQGLQFLFEYFSETQRNKGNFPGRFSGRQFSNSRSEMNVSTLELGDSALYLCASSLDTSSTDTQYFGPGTRLTVL.

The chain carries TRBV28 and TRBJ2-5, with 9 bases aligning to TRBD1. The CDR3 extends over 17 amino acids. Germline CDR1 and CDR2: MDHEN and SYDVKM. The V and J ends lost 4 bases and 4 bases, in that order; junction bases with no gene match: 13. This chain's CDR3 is CASSSYLTGGLRETQYF. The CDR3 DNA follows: TGTGCCAGCAGTTCCTACCTTACAGGGGGCTTACGAGAGACCCAGTACTTC.

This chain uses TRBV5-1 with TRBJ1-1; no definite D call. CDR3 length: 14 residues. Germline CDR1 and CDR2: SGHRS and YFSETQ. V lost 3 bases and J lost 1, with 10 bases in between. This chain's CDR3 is CASSSRSENTEAFF. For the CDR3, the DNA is TGCGCCAGCAGCTCACGCAGTGAGAACACTGAAGCTTTCTTT.

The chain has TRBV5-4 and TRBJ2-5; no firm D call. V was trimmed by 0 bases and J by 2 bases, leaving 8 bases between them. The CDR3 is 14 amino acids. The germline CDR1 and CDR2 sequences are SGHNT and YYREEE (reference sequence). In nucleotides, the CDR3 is TGTGCCAGCAGCTTGGCTCGGAGACAAGAGACCCAGTACTTC. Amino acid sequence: CASSLARRQETQYF.

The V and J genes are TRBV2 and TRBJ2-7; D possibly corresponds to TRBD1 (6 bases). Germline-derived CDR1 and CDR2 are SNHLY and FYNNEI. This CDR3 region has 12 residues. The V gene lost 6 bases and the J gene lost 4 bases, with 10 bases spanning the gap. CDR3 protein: CASRDSRYEQYF. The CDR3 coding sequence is TGTGCCAGCAGGGACAGCCGTTACGAGCAGTACTTC.

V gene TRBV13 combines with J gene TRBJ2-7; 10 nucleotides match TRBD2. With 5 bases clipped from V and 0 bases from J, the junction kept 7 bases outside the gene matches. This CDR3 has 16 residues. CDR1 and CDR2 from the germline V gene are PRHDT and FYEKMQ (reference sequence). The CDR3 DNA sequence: TGTGCCAGCAGCGGAAGCGGGGGGGTGAGCTCCTACGAGCAGTACTTC. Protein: CASSGSGGVSSYEQYF. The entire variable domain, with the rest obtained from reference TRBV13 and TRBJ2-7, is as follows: AAGVIQSPRHLIKEKRETATLKCYPIPRHDTVYWYQQGPGQDPQFLISFYEKMQSDKGSIPDRFSAQQFSDYHSELNMSSLELGDSALYFCASSGSGGVSSYEQYFGPGTRLTVT.

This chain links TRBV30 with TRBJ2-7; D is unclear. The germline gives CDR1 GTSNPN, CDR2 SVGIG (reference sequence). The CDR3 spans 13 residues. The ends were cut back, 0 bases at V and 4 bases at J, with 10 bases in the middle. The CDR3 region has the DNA TGTGCCTGGAGTGTACAAGGGTTATACGAGCAGTACTTC. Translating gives CAWSVQGLYEQYF.

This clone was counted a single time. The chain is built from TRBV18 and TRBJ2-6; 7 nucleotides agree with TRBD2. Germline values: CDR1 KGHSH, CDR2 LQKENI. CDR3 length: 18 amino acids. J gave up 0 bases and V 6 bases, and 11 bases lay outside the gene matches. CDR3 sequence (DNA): TGTGCCAGCTCCCATGCGGGGGAGGGCCTCTCTGGGGCCAACGTCCTGACTTTC. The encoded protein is CASSHAGEGLSGANVLTF.

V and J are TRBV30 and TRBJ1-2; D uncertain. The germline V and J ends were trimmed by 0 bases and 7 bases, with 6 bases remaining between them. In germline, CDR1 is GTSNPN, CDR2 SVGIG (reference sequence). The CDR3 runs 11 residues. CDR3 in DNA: TGTGCCTGGAGTGTACGGGCTGGCTACACCTTC. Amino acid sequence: CAWSVRAGYTF. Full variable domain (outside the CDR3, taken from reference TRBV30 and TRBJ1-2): SQTIHQWPATLVQPVGSPLSLECTVEGTSNPNLYWYRQAAGRGLQLLFYSVGIGQISSEVPQNLSASRPQDRQFILSSKKLLLSDSGFYLCAWSVRAGYTFGSGTRLTVV.

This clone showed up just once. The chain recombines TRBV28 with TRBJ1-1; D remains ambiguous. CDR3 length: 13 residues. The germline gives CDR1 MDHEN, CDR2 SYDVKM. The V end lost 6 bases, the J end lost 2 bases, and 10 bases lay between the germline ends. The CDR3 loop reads CASRREVNTEAFF. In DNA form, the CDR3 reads TGTGCCAGCAGAAGGGAGGTCAACACTGAAGCTTTCTTT.

The CDR3 spells CASSMGWAGGTEAFF. In DNA, the CDR3 is TGTGCCAGTAGTATGGGGTGGGCAGGGGGCACTGAAGCTTTCTTT. V is TRBV19 and J is TRBJ1-1; TRBD1 matches at 7 bases. The CDR3 consists of 15 residues. Trimming cost V 3 bases and J 4 bases; bases outside gene matches: 8. Looked up from germline, CDR1 is LNHDA and CDR2 is SQIVND (reference sequence).

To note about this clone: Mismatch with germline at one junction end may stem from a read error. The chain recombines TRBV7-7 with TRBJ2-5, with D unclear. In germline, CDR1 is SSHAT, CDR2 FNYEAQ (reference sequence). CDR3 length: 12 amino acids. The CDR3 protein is CASSLVGETQYF. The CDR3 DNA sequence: TGTGCTAGCAGCTTAGTCGGAGAGACCCAGTACTTC.

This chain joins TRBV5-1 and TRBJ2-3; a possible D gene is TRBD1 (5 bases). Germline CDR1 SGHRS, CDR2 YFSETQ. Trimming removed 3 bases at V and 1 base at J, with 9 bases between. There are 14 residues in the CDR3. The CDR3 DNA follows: TGCGCCAGCAGCTCGCAAGGGGGCACAGATACGCAGTATTTT. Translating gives CASSSQGGTDTQYF. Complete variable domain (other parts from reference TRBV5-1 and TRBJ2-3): KAGVTQTPRYLIKTRGQQVTLSCSPISGHRSVSWYQQTPGQGLQFLFEYFSETQRNKGNFPGRFSGRQFSNSRSEMNVSTLELGDSALYLCASSSQGGTDTQYFGPGTRLTVL.

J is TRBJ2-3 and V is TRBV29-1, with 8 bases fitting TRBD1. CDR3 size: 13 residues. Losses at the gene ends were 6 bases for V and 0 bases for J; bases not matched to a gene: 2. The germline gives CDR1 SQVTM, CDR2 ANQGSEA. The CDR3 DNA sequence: TGCAGCGTGAACAGGGGGAGCACAGATACGCAGTATTTT. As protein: CSVNRGSTDTQYF.

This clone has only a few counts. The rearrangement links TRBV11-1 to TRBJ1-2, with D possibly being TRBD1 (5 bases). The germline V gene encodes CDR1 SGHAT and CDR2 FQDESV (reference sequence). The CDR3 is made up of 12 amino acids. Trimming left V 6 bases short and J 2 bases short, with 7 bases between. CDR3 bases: TGTGCCAGCAGTAACAGGAACTATGGCTACACCTTC. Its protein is CASSNRNYGYTF.

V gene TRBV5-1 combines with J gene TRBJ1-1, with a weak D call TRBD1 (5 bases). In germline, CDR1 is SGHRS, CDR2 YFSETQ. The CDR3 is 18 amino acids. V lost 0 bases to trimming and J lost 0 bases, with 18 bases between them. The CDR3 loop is CASSLVFVTGLMNTEAFF. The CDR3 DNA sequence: TGCGCCAGCAGCTTGGTGTTCGTCACAGGTCTTATGAACACTGAAGCTTTCTTT.

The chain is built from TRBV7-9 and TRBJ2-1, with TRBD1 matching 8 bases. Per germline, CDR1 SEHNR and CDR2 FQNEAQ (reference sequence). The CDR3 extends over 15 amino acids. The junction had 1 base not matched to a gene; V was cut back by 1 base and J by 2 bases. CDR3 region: CASSLGTGPYNEQFF. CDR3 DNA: TGTGCCAGCAGCTTAGGGACAGGGCCCTACAATGAGCAGTTCTTC.

The CDR3: CASSQVSRGETQYF. CDR3 nucleotides: TGCGCCAGCAGCCAAGTTAGTAGAGGAGAGACCCAGTACTTC. The V gene is TRBV4-3, the J gene TRBJ2-5; D uncertain. CDR3 length equals 14 residues. V lost 1 base to trimming and J lost 4 bases, with 10 bases between them. Germline CDR1 LGHNA, CDR2 YSLEER.

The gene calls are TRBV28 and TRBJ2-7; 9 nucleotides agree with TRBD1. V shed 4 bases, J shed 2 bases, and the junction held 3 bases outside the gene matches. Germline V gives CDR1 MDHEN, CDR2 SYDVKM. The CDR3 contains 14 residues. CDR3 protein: CASSSGQGPYEQYF. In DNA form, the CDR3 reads TGTGCCAGCAGTTCCGGACAGGGGCCCTACGAGCAGTACTTC.

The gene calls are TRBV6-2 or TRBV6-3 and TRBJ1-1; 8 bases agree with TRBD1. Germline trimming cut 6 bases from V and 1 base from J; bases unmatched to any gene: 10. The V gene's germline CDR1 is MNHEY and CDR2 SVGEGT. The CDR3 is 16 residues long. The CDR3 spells CASSPGPGTGNTEAFF. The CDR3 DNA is TGTGCCAGCAGCCCAGGTCCCGGGACAGGGAACACTGAAGCTTTCTTT.

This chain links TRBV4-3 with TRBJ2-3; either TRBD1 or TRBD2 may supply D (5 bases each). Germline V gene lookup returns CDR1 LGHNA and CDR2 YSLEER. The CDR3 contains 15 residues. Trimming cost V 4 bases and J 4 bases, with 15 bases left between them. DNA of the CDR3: TGCGCCAGCAGCCCCACGGGACCCTTCTCAGATACGCAGTATTTT. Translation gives CASSPTGPFSDTQYF.

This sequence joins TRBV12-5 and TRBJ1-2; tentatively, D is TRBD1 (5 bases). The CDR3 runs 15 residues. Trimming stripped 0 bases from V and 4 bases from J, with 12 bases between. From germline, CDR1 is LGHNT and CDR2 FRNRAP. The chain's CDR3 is CASGLVTGGGYGYTF. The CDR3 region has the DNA TGTGCTAGTGGTTTGGTCACGGGGGGTGGCTATGGCTACACCTTC.

The CDR3 sequence: CASSVDFGSPARSGNTIYF. In DNA, the CDR3 is TGTGCCAGCAGCGTAGATTTTGGGTCCCCGGCGAGGTCTGGAAACACCATATATTTT. The chain has TRBV9 and TRBJ1-3; no firm D call. V lost 0 bases and J 1 base, leaving 20 bases between the germline ends. Germline V CDR1 and CDR2: SGDLS, YYNGEE. CDR3 size: 19 residues.